The 16 T cell receptor beta chains listed next were all sequenced from one sample in a study of blood T cell repertoires in COVID-19. Using immunoSEQ multiplex PCR, the repertoire was profiled, and TCRdb retains in-frame clones only, with some absent. The data show about 180,000 clones, 70% to 90% seen once. Sequences were obtained from peripheral blood. The receptors here all came from a man older than 75 with COVID-19, enrolled during active disease.

The chain joins TRBV5-1 to TRBJ1-2; 8 nucleotides agree with TRBD1. The length of the CDR3 is 14 residues. Losses at the gene ends were 0 bases for V and 3 bases for J; bases not matched to a gene: 1. Germline lookup yields CDR1 SGHRS and CDR2 YFSETQ. As DNA, the CDR3 is TGCGCCAGCAGCTTGGTACAGGGGGACTATGGCTACACCTTC. Its protein product is CASSLVQGDYGYTF.

The gene calls are TRBV7-2 and TRBJ1-5; 7 positions agree with TRBD1. Trimming took 4 bases from V and 3 from J; bases not matched to a gene: 3. The CDR3 consists of 14 residues. Germline values: CDR1 SGHTA, CDR2 FQGNSA. The CDR3 DNA follows: TGTGCCAGCAGCTCAACAGGGGCCAATCAGCCCCAGCATTTT. This codes for CASSSTGANQPQHF.

CDR3 protein: CASRGGSGYNEQFF. The CDR3 bases are TGTGCCAGCCGAGGGGGTTCAGGCTACAATGAGCAGTTCTTC. V is TRBV28 and J is TRBJ2-1, with D possibly TRBD1 on 6 matching bases. V was shortened by 8 bases and J by 3 bases, with 14 bases between the two germline ends. This CDR3 has 14 amino acids. Germline V lookup: CDR1 MDHEN, CDR2 SYDVKM. Full variable domain (missing parts from reference TRBV28 and TRBJ2-1): DVKVTQSSRYLVKRTGEKVFLECVQDMDHENMFWYRQDPGLGLRLIYFSYDVKMKEKGDIPEGYSVSREKKERFSLILESASTNQTSMYLCASRGGSGYNEQFFGPGTRLTVL.

V is TRBV11-1 and J is TRBJ2-7, with 7 bases identical to TRBD1. The V and J ends lost 0 bases and 3 bases, in that order; junction bases with no gene match: 8. The CDR3 spans 16 residues. The germline CDR1 and CDR2 sequences are SGHAT and FQDESV (reference sequence). Here the CDR3 reads CASSLAPTGNGYEQYF. The CDR3 DNA reads as TGTGCCAGCAGCTTAGCTCCGACAGGGAATGGCTACGAGCAGTACTTC.

The chain recombines TRBV4-2 with TRBJ1-1; no clear D. The germline V gene encodes CDR1 LGHNA and CDR2 YNFKEQ. The CDR3 is made up of 14 amino acids. V was clipped by 5 bases and J by 0 bases, with 10 bases between them. CDR3 sequence (DNA): TGTGCCAGCAGCTCGAGGGTCATGAACACTGAAGCTTTCTTT. Translation gives CASSSRVMNTEAFF.

The chain uses TRBV4-1 and TRBJ1-1, with D uncertain. The germline V and J ends were trimmed by 6 bases and 4 bases, with 12 bases remaining between them. The V gene's germline CDR1 is MGHRA and CDR2 YSYEKL. This CDR3 has 13 residues. The CDR3 here is CASSYNPGTEAFF. CDR3 nucleotide sequence: TGCGCCAGCAGTTACAACCCGGGCACTGAAGCTTTCTTT.

The rearrangement links TRBV5-4 to TRBJ1-1; tentative D call: TRBD1 (5 bases). Germline CDR1 reads SGHNT; CDR2 reads YYREEE (reference sequence). V shed 3 bases and J shed 2 bases, with 11 bases lying between them. The CDR3 runs to 14 residues. Here the CDR3 reads CASSSGVSNTEAFF. The CDR3 region has the DNA TGTGCCAGCAGCTCGGGGGTTTCAAACACTGAAGCTTTCTTT. The full variable domain, in which reference TRBV5-4 and TRBJ1-1 provide the parts outside the CDR3, is ETGVTQSPTHLIKTRGQQVTLRCSSQSGHNTVSWYQQALGQGPQFIFQYYREEENGRGNFPPRFSGLQFPNYSSELNVNALELDDSALYLCASSSGVSNTEAFFGQGTRLTVV.

The rearrangement links TRBV5-4 to TRBJ1-1; TRBD1 agrees at 9 bases. Germline V gene lookup returns CDR1 SGHNT and CDR2 YYREEE (reference sequence). J gave up 3 bases and V 4 bases, and 7 bases lay outside the gene matches. This CDR3 is 15 amino acids long. The CDR3 DNA reads as TGTGCCAGCAGCCGGGACAGGGCACTCTACACTGAAGCTTTCTTT. Translating gives CASSRDRALYTEAFF.

The chain carries TRBV4-1 and TRBJ1-6; unclear D gene. This CDR3 contains 17 residues. The V gene lost 0 bases and the J gene lost 2 bases, with 11 bases spanning the gap. Germline CDR1 MGHRA, CDR2 YSYEKL. The CDR3 region has the DNA TGCGCCAGCAGCCAAGACGGAGGGAGGGCCTATAATTCACCCCTCCACTTT. Its translation: CASSQDGGRAYNSPLHF.

Only a few counts were recorded for this clone. V gene TRBV4-3 combines with J gene TRBJ1-1; unclear D gene. The CDR3 contains 13 residues. Germline CDR1 LGHNA, CDR2 YSLEER. The V gene lost 0 bases and the J gene lost 5 bases, with 7 bases spanning the gap. In DNA form, the CDR3 reads TGCGCCAGCAGCCAAGATTTGCGGACTGAAGCTTTCTTT. Its protein product is CASSQDLRTEAFF.

This chain uses TRBV19 with TRBJ1-5; D is possibly TRBD1 (5 bases). V gave up 5 bases and J gave up 3 bases, with 14 bases separating them. CDR3 length: 15 residues. Germline V lookup: CDR1 LNHDA, CDR2 SQIVND (reference sequence). DNA of the CDR3: TGTGCCAGTAGTTCATTGGGGGGGAACAATCAGCCCCAGCATTTT. The encoded protein is CASSSLGGNNQPQHF.

Regarding this clone: The junction departs from germline at one end; a sequencing error may be responsible. This chain uses TRBV10-3 with TRBJ2-7; possibly TRBD1 for D (6 bases). The CDR3 is 14 residues long. Per germline, CDR1 ENHRY and CDR2 SYGVKD. CDR3 amino acids: CAISEVTGNYGQYF. The CDR3 nucleotides are TGTGCCATCAGTGAGGTTACAGGGAACTACGGGCAGTACTTC.

The V call is TRBV2, the J call TRBJ2-5; D possibly corresponds to TRBD1 (6 bases). V lost 5 bases and J lost 7, with 14 bases in between. The germline gives CDR1 SNHLY, CDR2 FYNNEI. The CDR3 sequence is 13 residues long. CDR3 in amino acids: CASSSGQGWTQYF. Here the CDR3 DNA reads TGTGCCAGCAGTTCCGGGCAGGGGTGGACCCAGTACTTC. Variable domain in full (rest from reference TRBV2 and TRBJ2-5): EPEVTQTPSHQVTQMGQEVILRCVPISNHLYFYWYRQILGQKVEFLVSFYNNEISEKSEIFDDQFSVERPDGSNFTLKIRSTKLEDSAMYFCASSSGQGWTQYFGPGTRLLVL.

The chain links TRBV2 to TRBJ2-5, with D unresolved. V dropped 8 bases and J dropped 1 base, with 11 bases sitting between them. This CDR3 contains 13 residues. In germline, CDR1 is SNHLY, CDR2 FYNNEI. CDR3 region: CASRSGPQETQYF. The CDR3 DNA sequence: TGTGCCAGCCGCTCGGGTCCCCAAGAGACCCAGTACTTC.

The chain recombines TRBV5-4 with TRBJ1-2; possible D gene TRBD1, 6 bases. CDR1 is SGHNT, CDR2 YYREEE, per germline (reference sequence). The CDR3 is 13 amino acids. V lost 0 bases and J lost 6, with 9 bases in between. CDR3 protein: CASSLVAGDGYTF. DNA for the CDR3: TGTGCCAGCAGCTTGGTGGCAGGGGATGGCTACACCTTC.

This clone was seen once. V usage is TRBV2 and J usage is TRBJ2-1, with a weak D call TRBD1 (6 bases). Per germline, CDR1 SNHLY and CDR2 FYNNEI. This CDR3 contains 12 residues. The V end was cut by 6 bases, the J end by 3 bases, with 6 bases between. CDR3 amino acids: CASRTGYNEQFF. The CDR3, as DNA: TGTGCCAGCAGGACAGGCTACAATGAGCAGTTCTTC.